This TCR beta chain was profiled in a study of blood T cell repertoires in COVID-19. Across the whole study: Samples taken during acute and convalescent COVID-19 were collected in the United States, Italy and Spain.

The CDR3 has 15 residues. Trimming stripped 2 bases from V and 0 bases from J, with 9 bases between. Per the germline V gene, CDR1 is SGHDT and CDR2 is YYEEEE. This clone was seen once. Sequencing was performed with immunoSEQ multiplex PCR; in TCRdb, only in-frame clones are kept and a portion is missing. The sample holds tens of thousands of clones, roughly 90% seen once. In Seattle, patients joined the study during active infection and were tracked longitudinally. This clonotype was sampled from a man in his 60s with COVID-19, enrolled during active disease. The chain carries TRBV5-6 and TRBJ2-1; possible D gene TRBD2, 5 bases. The material sequenced was peripheral blood. CDR3: CASSFDYSSYNEQFF. For the CDR3, the DNA is TGTGCCAGCAGCTTCGACTACAGCTCCTACAATGAGCAGTTCTTC.